Below, 25 T cell receptor beta chains from the same sample are listed, as sequenced in a study of OX40 agonist ivuxolimab in advanced cancers. The table came from immunoSEQ multiplex PCR; TCRdb's copy has only in-frame clones and leaves some out. The data contain about 73,000 clones, about 88% of them seen just once; the ten biggest clones take up about 0.8%. The sequencing here drew on CD4+ or CD8+ T cells sorted from blood, taken in a trial of the OX40 agonist ivuxolimab. These receptors were collected from an adult with an advanced solid tumor such as melanoma, head and neck, liver or kidney cancer.

This chain uses TRBV28 with TRBJ1-4; weak D call: TRBD1 (6 bases). V lost 3 bases to trimming and J lost 4 bases, with 9 bases between them. In germline, CDR1 is MDHEN, CDR2 SYDVKM. The CDR3 contains 14 residues. The DNA of the CDR3 is TGTGCCAGCAGTTTGGCAGGGGTTAATGAAAAACTGTTTTTT. Translation: CASSLAGVNEKLFF. Full variable domain (outside the CDR3, taken from reference TRBV28 and TRBJ1-4): DVKVTQSSRYLVKRTGEKVFLECVQDMDHENMFWYRQDPGLGLRLIYFSYDVKMKEKGDIPEGYSVSREKKERFSLILESASTNQTSMYLCASSLAGVNEKLFFGSGTQLSVL.

V gene TRBV5-4 combines with J gene TRBJ1-3; D perhaps matches TRBD1 (5 bases). The length of the CDR3 is 15 residues. The V end lost 5 bases, the J end lost 4 bases, and 16 bases lay between the germline ends. CDR1 SGHNT and CDR2 YYREEE come from the germline V gene (reference sequence). The CDR3 spells CASSPGGLSGNTIYF. CDR3 bases: TGTGCCAGCAGTCCTGGGGGTTTATCCGGAAACACCATATATTTT.

The V gene is TRBV21-1, the J gene TRBJ2-3; the table's D call, TRBD1, was not checked against the DNA. TRBV21-1 is a pseudogene locus. The CDR3 has 14 residues. The CDR3 nucleotides read TGTGCCAGCAGCACCGACAGGGTAGGAGATACGCAGTATTTT. This codes for CASSTDRVGDTQYF.

The chain uses TRBV6-1 and TRBJ1-5; 7 bases agree with TRBD1. The V gene end was trimmed by 7 bases and the J gene end by 3 bases; junction bases not matched to a gene: 6. CDR1 is MNHNS and CDR2 is SASEGT in the germline V gene. This CDR3 is built from 14 residues. Here the CDR3 DNA reads TGTGCCAGCACCGGGACAGCCGCCAATCAGCCCCAGCATTTT. It codes for CASTGTAANQPQHF.

The chain combines TRBV27 with TRBJ2-5; D gene uncertain. Germline V lookup: CDR1 MNHEY, CDR2 SMNVEV (reference sequence). Trimming left V 4 bases short and J 0 bases short, with 6 bases between. The CDR3 extends over 13 amino acids. CDR3: CASSSEYQETQYF. In DNA form, the CDR3 reads TGTGCCAGCAGTTCTGAGTACCAAGAGACCCAGTACTTC.

CDR3 amino acids: CASSYSGRGSGNTIYF. CDR3 coding DNA: TGTGCCAGCAGTTACTCCGGCAGGGGGTCAGGAAACACCATATATTTT. The gene calls are TRBV6-5 and TRBJ1-3, with 7 nucleotides matching TRBD1. There are 16 residues in the CDR3. Trimming removed 0 bases from V and 4 bases from J; junction bases left unmatched: 6. In germline, CDR1 is MNHEY, CDR2 SVGAGI.

The chain is built from TRBV19 and TRBJ2-1, with TRBD1 matching over 8 bases. The junction had 9 bases not matched to a gene; V was cut back by 6 bases and J by 8 bases. The CDR3 extends over 14 amino acids. The germline V gene encodes CDR1 LNHDA and CDR2 SQIVND (reference sequence). The CDR3 bases are TGTGCCAGTAGGTCCGGACAGGGTGGTTATGAGCAGTTCTTC. It yields the protein CASRSGQGGYEQFF.

This rearrangement joins TRBV7-2 to TRBJ2-3, with D possibly matching TRBD2 (5 bases). Looked up from germline, CDR1 is SGHTA and CDR2 is FQGNSA. The CDR3 consists of 15 residues. The V end lost 0 bases, the J end lost 5 bases, and 12 bases lay between the germline ends. The CDR3 is CASSLALTGIDTQYF. The DNA of the CDR3 is TGTGCCAGCAGCTTAGCTCTGACGGGGATAGATACGCAGTATTTT.

This clone occurred once. The chain employs TRBV5-4 and TRBJ2-7; D gene unclear. V lost 0 bases to trimming and J lost 5 bases, with 6 bases between them. The CDR3 consists of 12 residues. From germline, CDR1 is SGHNT and CDR2 YYREEE (reference sequence). Here the CDR3 reads CASSLVPHEQYF. The CDR3 DNA sequence: TGTGCCAGCAGCTTGGTTCCCCACGAGCAGTACTTC.

The chain combines TRBV10-1 with TRBJ2-2; 7 nucleotides match TRBD1. V trimming: 6 bases; J trimming: 4 bases; junction bases outside the gene matches: 5. The CDR3 covers 14 residues. The germline V gene has CDR1 WNHNN and CDR2 SYGVQD (reference sequence). The CDR3 sequence is CASRGDSSTGELFF. The DNA of the CDR3 is TGCGCCAGCAGAGGGGACAGCTCCACCGGGGAGCTGTTTTTT.

This clone was seen only once. One end of the junction is discordant with germline, which a read error may explain. This chain links TRBV4-1 with TRBJ2-1; D remains ambiguous. This CDR3 contains 15 residues. Germline V gives CDR1 MGHRA, CDR2 YSYEKL. The CDR3 sequence is CASSQGGITYNEQFF. The CDR3 DNA follows: TGCGCCAGCAGTCAAGGTGGGATTACCTACAATGAGCAGTTCTTC.

The chain employs TRBV30 and TRBJ2-7, with TRBD2 identical over 11 bases. CDR3 length: 15 amino acids. Germline V CDR1 and CDR2: GTSNPN, SVGIG (reference sequence). The ends lost 2 bases at V and 4 bases at J; junction bases unmatched: 7. In DNA form, the CDR3 reads TGTGCCTGGAGTCGCGCCCTAGCGGGAGGTTACGAGCAGTACTTC. As protein: CAWSRALAGGYEQYF.

The V and J genes are TRBV6-5 and TRBJ2-5, with D possibly TRBD1 on 6 matching bases. Trimming shortened V by 10 bases and J by 7 bases, and 16 bases separated the two germline ends. Germline V gene lookup returns CDR1 MNHEY and CDR2 SVGAGI. The CDR3 runs to 12 residues. This chain's CDR3 is CATQGGWVTQYF. For the CDR3, the DNA is TGTGCCACACAAGGGGGTTGGGTGACCCAGTACTTC.

The chain links TRBV28 to TRBJ2-7; TRBD2 aligns across 10 bases. Germline-derived CDR1 and CDR2 are MDHEN and SYDVKM. The CDR3 sequence is 14 residues long. V was pared by 4 bases and J by 6 bases, with 6 bases of the junction left unmatched. The CDR3 sequence: CASSSPGLALEQYF. As DNA, the CDR3 is TGTGCCAGCAGTTCACCGGGACTAGCGCTCGAGCAGTACTTC.

The rearrangement uses TRBV19 and TRBJ2-1, with 9 bases identical to TRBD1. This CDR3 is built from 14 residues. Losses at the gene ends were 6 bases for V and 7 bases for J; bases not matched to a gene: 7. The germline gives CDR1 LNHDA, CDR2 SQIVND (reference sequence). In DNA, the CDR3 is TGTGCCAGTAGAACAGGGGGCGCGGGTAATGAGCAGTTCTTC. It encodes CASRTGGAGNEQFF. The entire variable domain, with the rest obtained from reference TRBV19 and TRBJ2-1, is as follows: DGGITQSPKYLFRKEGQNVTLSCEQNLNHDAMYWYRQDPGQGLRLIYYSQIVNDFQKGDIAEGYSVSREKKESFPLTVTSAQKNPTAFYLCASRTGGAGNEQFFGPGTRLTVL.

The gene calls are TRBV27 and TRBJ2-3; 10 bases are a match to TRBD1. The CDR3 loop spans 16 amino acids. J was trimmed by 6 bases and V by 6 bases; bases with no gene match: 12. The germline CDR1 and CDR2 sequences are MNHEY and SMNVEV (reference sequence). CDR3 sequence reads: CASRSWTGGSSDTQYF. The DNA of the CDR3 is TGTGCCAGCAGGTCCTGGACAGGGGGGTCTTCCGATACGCAGTATTTT.

The table lists this clone with a few counts. The rearrangement uses TRBV28 and TRBJ1-2; D is uncertain. Germline CDR1 reads MDHEN; CDR2 reads SYDVKM. The CDR3 totals 14 residues. The V end was cut by 6 bases, the J end by 3 bases, with 14 bases between. CDR3 DNA: TGTGCCAGCAGCCGAGGGCAGACTTACTATGGCTACACCTTC. Its protein product is CASSRGQTYYGYTF.

The chain has TRBV4-1 and TRBJ1-2; no clear D. Trimming left V 1 base short and J 5 bases short, with 8 bases between. The CDR3 sequence is 13 residues long. Germline V CDR1 and CDR2: MGHRA, YSYEKL. CDR3 sequence: CASSQGRTYGYTF. For the CDR3, the DNA is TGCGCCAGCAGCCAAGGGCGGACGTATGGCTACACCTTC.

The chain is built from TRBV6-1 and TRBJ1-1; 9 bases are a match to TRBD1. This CDR3 comprises 14 residues. Trimming cost V 6 bases and J 5 bases; bases outside gene matches: 7. CDR1 is MNHNS and CDR2 is SASEGT in the germline V gene. CDR3 loop: CASRLGQGSTEAFF. The CDR3 bases are TGTGCCAGCAGGCTGGGACAGGGTAGTACTGAAGCTTTCTTT.

This rearrangement joins TRBV7-3 to TRBJ2-1; 11 positions match TRBD2. The CDR3 extends over 16 amino acids. V was clipped by 0 bases and J by 4 bases; unmatched bases: 2. Germline assignment: CDR1 SGHTA and CDR2 FQGTGA. The CDR3 loop reads CASSLTGTSGYNEQFF. In nucleotides, the CDR3 is TGTGCCAGCAGCTTAACCGGGACTAGCGGTTACAATGAGCAGTTCTTC.

The chain couples TRBV4-1 to TRBJ2-5; unclear D gene. V was shortened by 4 bases and J by 4 bases, with 16 bases between the two germline ends. This CDR3 comprises 15 residues. CDR1 is MGHRA and CDR2 is YSYEKL in the germline V gene. The CDR3 here is CASSRQDYSSETQYF. The CDR3 DNA reads TGCGCCAGCAGCCGGCAAGATTATTCTTCAGAGACCCAGTACTTC.

The CDR3 region has the DNA TGTGCCAGCAGCCCCAGCGGGAGCACAGATACGCAGTATTTT. Its translation is CASSPSGSTDTQYF. This sequence joins TRBV7-9 and TRBJ2-3; a weak D match, TRBD2 (6 bases). V lost 5 bases and J lost 0, with 9 bases in between. Germline assignment: CDR1 SEHNR and CDR2 FQNEAQ (reference sequence). This CDR3 has 14 residues.

The rearrangement joins TRBV30 to TRBJ1-1; 7 nucleotides align to TRBD1. The CDR3 extends over 13 amino acids. V shed 5 bases and J 0 bases; nucleotides not matched to a gene: 3. CDR1 and CDR2 from the germline V gene are GTSNPN and SVGIG (reference sequence). CDR3 sequence: CAWEGQLNTEAFF. CDR3 DNA: TGTGCCTGGGAGGGACAGTTGAACACTGAAGCTTTCTTT.

The genes are TRBV6-1 and TRBJ2-5, with D perhaps TRBD1 or TRBD2 (5 bases each). Germline-derived CDR1 and CDR2 are MNHNS and SASEGT. The ends were cut back, 6 bases at V and 11 bases at J, with 19 bases in the middle. This CDR3 is built from 13 residues. CDR3 loop: CASREGRVSEQYF. CDR3 DNA: TGTGCCAGCAGAGAGGGACGGGTCTCGGAGCAGTACTTC.

The chain employs TRBV30 and TRBJ1-5, with D hard to call. The V and J ends lost 1 base and 4 bases respectively, with 8 bases between them. In germline, CDR1 is GTSNPN, CDR2 SVGIG (reference sequence). The CDR3 has 13 residues. In DNA form, the CDR3 reads TGTGCCTGGAGTGATAGTAGAAATCAGCCCCAGCATTTT. This translates into CAWSDSRNQPQHF.